The 19 T cell receptor beta chains below all came from one sample that was sequenced in a study of OX40 agonist ivuxolimab in advanced cancers. Profiled with immunoSEQ multiplex PCR; TCRdb holds only in-frame clones, not every one. This table holds more than 50,000 clones, 82% found once. The specimen was CD4+ or CD8+ T cells sorted from blood, collected in a trial of the OX40 agonist ivuxolimab. The source of these receptors is an adult with an advanced solid tumor such as melanoma, head and neck, liver or kidney cancer.

The rearrangement uses TRBV2 and TRBJ2-7, with 9 bases matching TRBD1. Germline CDR1 reads SNHLY; CDR2 reads FYNNEI. This CDR3 is 16 amino acids long. The trim removed 5 bases at V and 5 bases at J, leaving 13 bases unmatched. The DNA for the CDR3 is TGTGCCAGCAGTCTCAATCGCGGACAGGGGAACCACGAGCAGTACTTC. Translated, it gives CASSLNRGQGNHEQYF.

Notes on this clone: One end of the junction does not line up with germline, which may come from a read error. The identical CDR3 is also encoded by other nucleotide sequences in the sample. The V and J genes are TRBV5-8 and TRBJ1-5; D call uncertain. The germline gives CDR1 SGHTS, CDR2 YDEGEE. The length of the CDR3 is 13 residues. CDR3: CASRLLNNQPQHF. The CDR3, as DNA: TGTGCCAGCAGACTACTAAACAATCAACCCCAGCATTTT.

The chain recombines TRBV6-5 with TRBJ1-5; TRBD1 aligns across 9 bases. The V and J ends lost 5 bases and 4 bases, in that order; junction bases with no gene match: 6. The CDR3 covers 15 residues. Germline CDR1 and CDR2: MNHEY and SVGAGI. CDR3 sequence (DNA): TGTGCCAGCAGTACGGACAGGGGATGGAATCAGCCCCAGCATTTT. This codes for CASSTDRGWNQPQHF.

This clone showed up just a few times. The V call is TRBV6-6, the J call TRBJ1-5; D perhaps matches TRBD1 (5 bases). The CDR3 sequence is 13 residues long. Per germline, CDR1 MNHNY and CDR2 SVGAGI (reference sequence). V lost 6 bases and J lost 4, with 10 bases in between. DNA for the CDR3: TGTGCCAGCAGCGCAGGGCTTAATCAGCCCCAGCATTTT. This gives the protein CASSAGLNQPQHF.

The chain has TRBV6-1 and TRBJ1-1; D is undetermined. V was cut by 0 bases and J by 7 bases, with 12 bases left in between. Germline V gene sequence: CDR1 MNHNS, CDR2 SASEGT. The CDR3 runs to 14 residues. In DNA form, the CDR3 reads TGTGCCAGCAGTGAAGCGCTTGTCGCAAATGAAGCTTTCTTT. Translated: CASSEALVANEAFF.

V is TRBV7-9 and J is TRBJ1-1; D not certain. Trimming took off 1 base at V and 6 bases at J, with 12 bases between the two ends. Germline CDR1 reads SEHNR; CDR2 reads FQNEAQ (reference sequence). This CDR3 has 14 amino acids. CDR3 protein: CASSLEGRSPEAFF. The CDR3, as DNA: TGTGCCAGCAGCTTAGAGGGCAGGAGTCCTGAAGCTTTCTTT.

The chain has TRBV19 and TRBJ2-7; 8 bases are shared with TRBD1. Per germline, CDR1 LNHDA and CDR2 SQIVND (reference sequence). Trimming removed 3 bases from V and 3 bases from J; junction bases left unmatched: 4. The CDR3 totals 14 residues. The CDR3 here is CASSIHTGGYEQYF. CDR3 nucleotide sequence: TGTGCCAGTAGTATTCATACAGGGGGCTACGAGCAGTACTTC.

V usage is TRBV6-6 and J usage is TRBJ1-5; 7 bases are a match to TRBD1. J was trimmed by 2 bases and V by 10 bases; bases with no gene match: 14. The germline V gene encodes CDR1 MNHNY and CDR2 SVGAGI (reference sequence). The CDR3 sequence is 16 residues long. The CDR3 nucleotides read TGTGCCATCTCCCCCGGCAAGGGGGCCGGCAATCAGCCCCAGCATTTT. It is translated as CAISPGKGAGNQPQHF.

The chain employs TRBV7-2 and TRBJ1-1; D remains unclear. Germline assignment: CDR1 SGHTA and CDR2 FQGNSA. The CDR3 consists of 15 residues. V was shortened by 1 base and J by 0 bases, with 9 bases between the two germline ends. For the CDR3, the DNA is TGTGCCAGCAGCTTAGTCCGGGCAGTGAACACTGAAGCTTTCTTT. Amino acids: CASSLVRAVNTEAFF.

V gene TRBV4-3 combines with J gene TRBJ2-7; D possibly matches TRBD1 or TRBD2 (6 bases each). V shed 0 bases and J shed 4 bases, with 10 bases lying between them. This CDR3 is 14 amino acids long. CDR1 is LGHNA, CDR2 YSLEER, per germline. The CDR3 reads CASSQDQGRYEQYF. As DNA, the CDR3 is TGCGCCAGCAGCCAAGACCAGGGGAGGTACGAGCAGTACTTC.

The rearrangement links TRBV18 to TRBJ2-7; perhaps D is TRBD1 or TRBD2 (5 bases each). V shed 5 bases and J shed 2 bases, with 10 bases lying between them. CDR3 length: 13 amino acids. Germline V gene data show CDR1 as KGHSH and CDR2 as LQKENI. The CDR3 reads CASSWDVTYEQYF. The CDR3 DNA sequence: TGTGCCAGCTCATGGGACGTTACCTACGAGCAGTACTTC.

The gene calls are TRBV30 and TRBJ2-7; D could derive from TRBD1 or TRBD2 (7 bases each). From germline, CDR1 is GTSNPN and CDR2 SVGIG (reference sequence). V lost 0 bases to trimming and J lost 5 bases, with 17 bases between them. This CDR3 is 15 amino acids long. The CDR3 DNA reads TGTGCCTGGAGTGTCCCAGGGGGGGGGTATCACGAGCAGTACTTC. Amino acid sequence: CAWSVPGGGYHEQYF.

This clone was counted once. V gene TRBV2 combines with J gene TRBJ2-2; 11 bases are a match to TRBD1. Germline V gene lookup returns CDR1 SNHLY and CDR2 FYNNEI. With 6 bases clipped from V and 3 bases from J, the junction kept 3 bases outside the gene matches. This CDR3 is built from 15 residues. For the CDR3, the DNA is TGTGCCAGCAGCGGGACAGGGGGGGACACCGGGGAGCTGTTTTTT. Its translation: CASSGTGGDTGELFF. The full variable domain, completed using reference TRBV2 and TRBJ2-2, is EPEVTQTPSHQVTQMGQEVILRCVPISNHLYFYWYRQILGQKVEFLVSFYNNEISEKSEIFDDQFSVERPDGSNFTLKIRSTKLEDSAMYFCASSGTGGDTGELFFGEGSRLTVL.

The chain carries TRBV11-2 and TRBJ2-7, with 12 bases lining up with TRBD2. Germline trimming cut 3 bases from V and 3 bases from J; bases unmatched to any gene: 3. The CDR3 runs 15 residues. Germline loops: CDR1 SGHAT, CDR2 FQNNGV. CDR3: CASSFPSGGDYEQYF. DNA of the CDR3: TGTGCCAGCAGCTTTCCTAGCGGGGGGGACTACGAGCAGTACTTC.

V usage is TRBV7-3 and J usage is TRBJ2-7, with D maybe TRBD1 (6 bases). The V end lost 0 bases, the J end lost 3 bases, and 12 bases lay between the germline ends. The CDR3 has 15 residues. Looked up from germline, CDR1 is SGHTA and CDR2 is FQGTGA. The DNA of the CDR3 is TGTGCCAGCAGCTTAACCGGGACACACAACTACGAGCAGTACTTC. Its protein product is CASSLTGTHNYEQYF.

The J gene is TRBJ1-2, the V gene TRBV9; no reliable D call. The V gene's germline CDR1 is SGDLS and CDR2 YYNGEE. This CDR3 is built from 16 residues. Trimming pared 0 bases from V and 2 bases from J, leaving 14 bases between. The CDR3 spells CASSVEGRYGNYGYTF. CDR3 coding DNA: TGTGCCAGCAGCGTAGAAGGGCGTTACGGCAACTATGGCTACACCTTC.

V gene TRBV4-1 combines with J gene TRBJ1-4; a possible D gene is TRBD1 (5 bases). The germline V gene has CDR1 MGHRA and CDR2 YSYEKL. The CDR3 totals 16 residues. V gave up 7 bases and J gave up 5 bases, with 20 bases separating them. The CDR3 bases are TGCGCCAGCACCCAGACGCCGGGACGGGAGAATGAAAAACTGTTTTTT. This sequence encodes CASTQTPGRENEKLFF.

The CDR3 spells CASSALGLGASSTDTQYF. The CDR3 nucleotides read TGTGCCAGCAGTGCCTTGGGATTAGGGGCCTCCAGCACAGATACGCAGTATTTT. The rearrangement links TRBV28 to TRBJ2-3, with D perhaps matching TRBD1 (5 bases). Germline V lookup: CDR1 MDHEN, CDR2 SYDVKM. The V and J ends lost 5 bases and 0 bases respectively, with 21 bases between them. The CDR3 spans 18 residues.

The genes are TRBV7-9 and TRBJ1-2; 7 nucleotides agree with TRBD1. The CDR3 runs 14 residues. In germline, CDR1 is SEHNR, CDR2 FQNEAQ (reference sequence). Trimming removed 4 bases from V and 4 bases from J; junction bases left unmatched: 6. CDR3 in DNA: TGTGCCAGCAGCTCCCTCGGGACAGCCTATGGCTACACCTTC. Its translation: CASSSLGTAYGYTF.